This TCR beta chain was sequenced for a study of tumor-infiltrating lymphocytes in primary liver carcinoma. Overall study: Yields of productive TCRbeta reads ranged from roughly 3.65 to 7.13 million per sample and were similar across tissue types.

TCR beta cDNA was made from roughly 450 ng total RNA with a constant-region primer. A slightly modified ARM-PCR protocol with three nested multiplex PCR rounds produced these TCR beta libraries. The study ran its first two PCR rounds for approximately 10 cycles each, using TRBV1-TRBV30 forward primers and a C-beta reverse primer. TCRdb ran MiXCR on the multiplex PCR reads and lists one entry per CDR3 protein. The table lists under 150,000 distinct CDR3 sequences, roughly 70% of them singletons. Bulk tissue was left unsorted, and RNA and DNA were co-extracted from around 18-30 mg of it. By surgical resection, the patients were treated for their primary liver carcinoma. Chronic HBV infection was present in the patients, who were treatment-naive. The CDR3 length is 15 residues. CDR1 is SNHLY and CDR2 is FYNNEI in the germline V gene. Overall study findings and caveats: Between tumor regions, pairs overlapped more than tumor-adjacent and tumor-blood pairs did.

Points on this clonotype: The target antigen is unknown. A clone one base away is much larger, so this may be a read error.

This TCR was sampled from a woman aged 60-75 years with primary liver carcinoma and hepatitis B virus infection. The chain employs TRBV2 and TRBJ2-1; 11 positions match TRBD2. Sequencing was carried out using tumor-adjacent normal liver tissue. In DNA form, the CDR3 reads TGTACCAGCACCACCGGACTAGCGGGCTACAATGAGCAGTTCTTC. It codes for CTSTTGLAGYNEQFF.